Here is one T cell receptor beta chain with its context. The data were taken from a study of blood T cell repertoires in COVID-19. The overall study: Researchers got acute and convalescent COVID-19 samples from the United States, Italy and Spain.

Authors' analysis steps: For nucleated cells, counts were estimated from reference gene primer amplification. Profiling relied on immunoSEQ multiplex PCR, and the TCRdb table lists in-frame clones only, not all of them. The V and J calls and clone size are taken from that table; D and trimming were inferred from the DNA. The sample holds approximately 180,000 clones, more than 85% seen once. The participants were between about 18 and 100 years old and came from some 25 US areas. Membership in each cohort depended on participant-reported clinical history. This sequence originates from a human donor with acute COVID-19. The donor label of this sample is uncertain. Sample: PBMCs or T cells enriched from blood (not recorded which).

CDR3 protein: CASSYSRVTGELFF. The CDR3 coding sequence is TGTGCCAGCAGTTACTCCCGGGTCACCGGGGAGCTGTTTTTT. The rearrangement uses TRBV6-5 and TRBJ2-2; D not certain. The CDR3 covers 14 residues. V lost 0 bases and J lost 4, with 6 bases in between. Germline V gene lookup returns CDR1 MNHEY and CDR2 SVGAGI.